This is a list of T cell receptor beta chains from one sample in a study of neurological immune-mediated disorders. From the 5' RACE reads, TCRdb called clonotypes with MiXCR, one entry per CDR3 protein. The table lists some 30,000 distinct CDR3 sequences, approximately 6% of them singletons. Sequenced material: CD4+ T cells from blood. All receptors come from a woman in her forties or fifties in good health. CDR3s include the opening cysteine and the closing phenylalanine or tryptophan. The D gene is left open where the match is weak. Size is omitted from some rows. Given values are once, few, many or a class for expanded clones.

V gene	D gene	clone size	J gene	CDR3 DNA	CDR3 protein
TRBV5-4	.	many	TRBJ2-7	TGTGCCAGCAGCTCGTCCCCGGGCTACGAGCAGTACTTC	CASSSSPGYEQYF
TRBV5-4	.	few	TRBJ2-7	TGTGCCAGCAGCTTGGGGTCCGGGGCGGACTACGAGCAGTACTTC	CASSLGSGADYEQYF
TRBV12-3/TRBV12-4	.	many	TRBJ2-7	TGTGCCAGCAGTTTAGACAGGGTCTACGAGCAGTACTTC	CASSLDRVYEQYF
TRBV24-1	TRBD1	many	TRBJ1-5	TGTGCCACCAGTGACCGTACAGGGGGCGATTTTGGTGGTCAGCCCCAGCATTTT	CATSDRTGGDFGGQPQHF
TRBV9	TRBD2	many	TRBJ2-1	TGTGCCAGCAGCGTGGACCTAGCGGGAGGGGGTTATAATGAGCAGTTCTTC	CASSVDLAGGGYNEQFF
TRBV7-7	TRBD1	medium-sized	TRBJ1-3	TGTGCCAGCAGATCAGGGGGACAGCCTGGAAACACCATATATTTT	CASRSGGQPGNTIYF
TRBV9	TRBD2	many	TRBJ2-5	TGTGCCAGCAGCGTCGCCACTAGCGGGAGGCAAGAGACCCAGTACTTC	CASSVATSGRQETQYF
TRBV20-1	.	many	TRBJ1-5	TGCAGTGCTACCATTGGGGCCGGCAATCAGCCCCAGCATTTT	CSATIGAGNQPQHF
TRBV7-2	.	many	TRBJ2-1	TGTGCCAGCAGCTTAGTGTGGGCCAGGGGCCCCCACAATGAGCAGTTCTTC	CASSLVWARGPHNEQFF
TRBV6-2/TRBV6-3	.	many	TRBJ1-1	TGTGCCAGCAGCCCTGCGACACGGGGCACTGAAGCTTTCTTT	CASSPATRGTEAFF
TRBV6-5	.	many	TRBJ2-6	TGTGCCAGCAGTTACGGGTGGGGTGGCTCTGGGGCCAACGTCCTGACTTTC	CASSYGWGGSGANVLTF
TRBV28	.	many	TRBJ1-6	TGTGCCAGCAGTTTCCCACACTTGTTGGGGTCCCTCCACTTT	CASSFPHLLGSLHF
TRBV25-1	.	many	TRBJ1-1	TGTGCCAGCAGTGAGAACACTGAAGCTTTCTTT	CASSENTEAFF
TRBV27	.	many	TRBJ2-1	TGTGCCAGCGGCCTCCCGGGGACCTCCTACAATGAGCAGTTCTTC	CASGLPGTSYNEQFF
TRBV20-1	TRBD1	many	TRBJ1-1	TGCAGTGCTAGTAGAGGGGGCGGGTTGAACACTGAAGCTTTCTTT	CSASRGGGLNTEAFF
TRBV4-1	.	many	TRBJ2-2	TGCGCCAGCAGCCAAGATTCGGCGGGGGCCCAGACCGGGGAGCTGTTTTTT	CASSQDSAGAQTGELFF
TRBV11-2	.	many	TRBJ2-3	TGTGCCAGCAGCGCTAGACAGGGAGGAAACACAGATACGCAGTATTTT	CASSARQGGNTDTQYF
TRBV3-1	.	many	TRBJ2-1	TGTGCCAGCAGCCATCGAACCGAGCAGTTCTTC	CASSHRTEQFF
TRBV20-1	TRBD2	many	TRBJ2-3	TGCAGTGCTAGACGCCCCTCTAGCGGGAGGGCCCCAGATACGCAGTATTTT	CSARRPSSGRAPDTQYF
TRBV20-1	.	many	TRBJ1-6	TGCAGTGCCCCAAGCTCCTATAATTCACCCCTCCACTTT	CSAPSSYNSPLHF
TRBV28	TRBD2	many	TRBJ2-5	TGTGCCAGCAGTCCCGGGGAAGCGGGAGATGAGACCCAGTACTTC	CASSPGEAGDETQYF
TRBV4-1	.	many	TRBJ2-6	TGCGCCAGCAGCCAAGCCCGGATTAAGGCCAACGTCCTGACTTTC	CASSQARIKANVLTF
TRBV5-1	.	many	TRBJ1-2	TGCGCCAGCAGCCCGGGGAACTATGGCTACACCTTC	CASSPGNYGYTF
TRBV5-1	TRBD2	many	TRBJ2-7	TGCGCCAGCAGCACCGGACTAGCGGCCAGCTCCTACGAGCAGTACTTC	CASSTGLAASSYEQYF
TRBV20-1	.	many	TRBJ2-1	TGCAGTGCTAGAGATTCGAAGTACAATGAGCAGTTCTTC	CSARDSKYNEQFF
TRBV20-1	TRBD1	.	TRBJ2-1	TGCAGTGCTCACAGGGGCGCAAGGCATGAGCAGTTCTTC	CSAHRGARHEQFF
TRBV5-1	TRBD1	many	TRBJ2-6	TGCGCCAGCAGCCAAAGCCCGGCAGGGGGAAACTCTGGGGCCAACGTCCTGACTTTC	CASSQSPAGGNSGANVLTF